This T cell receptor (beta chain) was recovered during a study of T cells after yellow fever vaccination. General study results and limits: The secondary response was weaker, and its peak arrived faster, on day 5 versus 15. Among all clonotypes, a small share was observed in both CD4 and CD8 compartments. Post-booster repertoires contained most primary-vaccination clones again (almost 97% CD4, less than 90% CD8).

The TCR cDNA carried a universal primer site and UMIs from 5'RACE template switching. A single record per CDR3 protein comes from TCRdb applying MiXCR to the 5' RACE reads. In the table there are around 250,000 distinct CDR3 sequences, about 5% of which are singletons. CDR1 is SGHAT, CDR2 FQNNGV, per germline. The V segment lost 5 bases and the J segment 6 bases; nucleotides outside the gene matches: 11. The CDR3 runs to 16 residues. This clonotype appeared a few times. The antigen is undetermined. The rearrangement links TRBV11-2 to TRBJ2-1, with 9 bases lining up with TRBD2. Sequences were derived from CD4+ T cells sorted from PBMCs, sampled on the day of the yellow fever booster vaccination. This sequence originates from a man younger than 35 who received the YFV17D yellow fever vaccine. As DNA, the CDR3 is TGTGCCAGCAGCCTTCTCGCCGGGACTAGCCGCAATGAGCAGTTCTTC. It yields the protein CASSLLAGTSRNEQFF.